The 21 T cell receptor beta chains below come from one sample, sequenced in a study of T cell repertoires in cytomegalovirus infection. TCRdb re-called the reads with MiXCR, one entry per CDR3 protein. Among fewer than 80,000 distinct CDR3 sequences listed, roughly 3.6% were seen once. Sequencing was done on a sample of PBMCs. Every receptor here comes from a human donor in good health (CMV status not recorded). Some clones in this sample may be carry-over from other donors' samples.

This clonotype was observed at least ten times. V usage is TRBV7-2 and J usage is TRBJ2-2; TRBD2 agrees at 8 bases. Trimming at V came to 5 bases and at J to 7 bases, leaving 15 bases not matched to a gene. CDR3 length: 17 amino acids. The germline V gene has CDR1 SGHTA and CDR2 FQGNSA. The DNA of the CDR3 is TGTGCCAGCAGCCGAGATCGGGCGGGGGGCCAAAACGGGGAGCTGTTTTTT. It translates to CASSRDRAGGQNGELFF.

This clonotype was detected ten times or more. V usage is TRBV6-1 and J usage is TRBJ2-1; D may correspond to TRBD1 or TRBD2 (5 bases each). V was clipped by 7 bases and J by 7 bases, with 17 bases between them. CDR1 MNHNS and CDR2 SASEGT come from the germline V gene. The CDR3 sequence is 14 residues long. CDR3 nucleotides: TGTGCCAGCACTCCGGTCCGGGGCACAAATGAGCAGTTCTTC. Translation gives CASTPVRGTNEQFF.

A word on this clonotype: This may be a read error, as it is one base from a much larger clone. The chain has TRBV12-3 or TRBV12-4 and TRBJ1-5; D ambiguous. This CDR3 comprises 14 residues. V was shortened by 7 bases and J by 4 bases, with 14 bases between the two germline ends. CDR3 DNA: TGTGCCAGCAAACTGGGGTGTATTAATCAGCCCCAGCATTTT. Residues: CASKLGCINQPQHF.

Many counts were recorded for this clonotype. This chain uses TRBV5-1 with TRBJ1-1; 8 bases align to TRBD1. The CDR3 loop spans 14 amino acids. V lost 4 bases, J lost 0 bases, and 2 bases stayed unmatched. The germline V gene encodes CDR1 SGHRS and CDR2 YFSETQ. For the CDR3, the DNA is TGCGCCAGCAGCGAACAGGGGGTGAACACTGAAGCTTTCTTT. Translated, it gives CASSEQGVNTEAFF.

This clonotype was found many times. This chain uses TRBV6-5 with TRBJ1-1; a weak D match, TRBD1 (5 bases). This CDR3 is 13 amino acids long. The V end lost 5 bases, the J end lost 4 bases, and 11 bases lay between the germline ends. The V gene's germline CDR1 is MNHEY and CDR2 SVGAGI. CDR3 region: CASSIRETTEAFF. The DNA of the CDR3 is TGTGCCAGCAGTATCAGGGAGACCACTGAAGCTTTCTTT.

This clonotype was picked up many times. The V gene is TRBV7-2, the J gene TRBJ1-1, with a tentative D call TRBD1 (5 bases). The CDR3 consists of 15 residues. In germline, CDR1 is SGHTA, CDR2 FQGNSA. V dropped 3 bases and J dropped 1 base, with 12 bases sitting between them. CDR3 sequence: CASSLGDRGNTEAFF. For the CDR3, the DNA is TGTGCCAGCAGCTTGGGGGACCGAGGGAACACTGAAGCTTTCTTT.

This clonotype has a count of ten or more. The chain uses TRBV28 and TRBJ1-1; D unresolved. The CDR3 is 12 amino acids. The V gene lost 5 bases and the J gene lost 4 bases, with 8 bases spanning the gap. Germline assignment: CDR1 MDHEN and CDR2 SYDVKM. The CDR3 DNA reads as TGTGCCAGCAGTCCCGGGGTCACTGAAGCTTTCTTT. It translates to CASSPGVTEAFF. Together with reference TRBV28 and TRBJ1-1, the CDR3 gives the full variable domain: DVKVTQSSRYLVKRTGEKVFLECVQDMDHENMFWYRQDPGLGLRLIYFSYDVKMKEKGDIPEGYSVSREKKERFSLILESASTNQTSMYLCASSPGVTEAFFGQGTRLTVV.

This clonotype was seen repeatedly, ten times or more. The chain is built from TRBV11-2 and TRBJ2-3; D possibly uses TRBD1 or TRBD2 (5 bases each). The germline V gene has CDR1 SGHAT and CDR2 FQNNGV. V dropped 0 bases and J dropped 4 bases, with 8 bases sitting between them. This CDR3 region has 14 residues. CDR3 sequence reads: CASSLERGADTQYF. CDR3 coding DNA: TGTGCCAGCAGCTTAGAGAGAGGGGCAGATACGCAGTATTTT.

This clonotype was recorded many times. The V gene is TRBV28, the J gene TRBJ1-5; tentative D call: TRBD1 (5 bases). Per germline, CDR1 MDHEN and CDR2 SYDVKM. Trimming cost V 3 bases and J 3 bases, with 15 bases left between them. CDR3 length: 16 amino acids. This chain's CDR3 is CASSFLSGILNQPQHF. CDR3 DNA sequence: TGTGCCAGCAGTTTCTTATCAGGGATACTCAATCAGCCCCAGCATTTT. Variable domain in full (rest from reference TRBV28 and TRBJ1-5): DVKVTQSSRYLVKRTGEKVFLECVQDMDHENMFWYRQDPGLGLRLIYFSYDVKMKEKGDIPEGYSVSREKKERFSLILESASTNQTSMYLCASSFLSGILNQPQHFGDGTRLSIL.

This clonotype showed up many times. J is TRBJ2-7 and V is TRBV7-8; TRBD2 matches at 9 bases. The CDR3 spans 18 residues. The germline V gene encodes CDR1 SGHVS and CDR2 FQNEAQ. V shed 1 base and J 2 bases; nucleotides not matched to a gene: 12. The CDR3 sequence: CASSLVGPSGMIAYEQYF. The CDR3, as DNA: TGTGCCAGCAGCTTAGTCGGGCCTAGCGGGATGATAGCCTACGAGCAGTACTTC. The full variable domain, its missing parts supplied by reference TRBV7-8 and TRBJ2-7, is GAGVSQSPRYKVAKRGQDVALRCDPISGHVSLFWYQQALGQGPEFLTYFQNEAQLDKSGLPSDRFFAERPEGSVSTLKIQRTQQEDSAVYLCASSLVGPSGMIAYEQYFGPGTRLTVT.

In its sample, this clonotype was seen many times. This chain connects TRBV7-9 to TRBJ2-7; the D is unclear. V dropped 1 base and J dropped 4 bases, with 14 bases sitting between them. Germline V gene sequence: CDR1 SEHNR, CDR2 FQNEAQ (reference sequence). The CDR3 covers 15 residues. The CDR3 here is CASSLGVGLLYEQYF. DNA of the CDR3: TGTGCCAGCAGCTTAGGGGTCGGGCTTCTGTACGAGCAGTACTTC.

This clonotype was seen ten or more times. The chain is built from TRBV2 and TRBJ2-1; tentative D call: TRBD2 (6 bases). Germline CDR1 SNHLY, CDR2 FYNNEI. The CDR3 consists of 15 residues. With 4 bases removed from V and 5 bases from J, the gap between germline ends came to 15 bases. CDR3 region: CASSGGTLGNNEQFF. The CDR3 DNA reads as TGTGCCAGCAGTGGGGGGACTCTCGGCAACAATGAGCAGTTCTTC.

This clonotype was recorded at least ten times. Germline is not matched at one junction end, which may reflect a read error. The gene calls are TRBV7-7 and TRBJ2-1, with D unresolved. CDR3 length equals 15 residues. In germline, CDR1 is SSHAT, CDR2 FNYEAQ (reference sequence). This chain's CDR3 is CASSLGLSSYNEQFF. The CDR3 DNA reads as TGTGCTAGCAGCTTAGGGCTGTCCTCCTACAATGAGCAGTTCTTC. Full variable domain (missing parts from reference TRBV7-7 and TRBJ2-1): GAGVSQSPRYKVTKRGQDVTLRCDPISSHATLYWYQQALGQGPEFLTYFNYEAQPDKSGLPSDRFSAERPEGSISTLTIQRTEQRDSAMYRCASSLGLSSYNEQFFGPGTRLTVL.

This clonotype was picked up many times. The chain combines TRBV6-2 or TRBV6-3 with TRBJ2-5; D possibly corresponds to TRBD1 (5 bases). Trimming pared 5 bases from V and 2 bases from J, leaving 9 bases between. CDR3 size: 13 residues. Per the germline V gene, CDR1 is MNHEY and CDR2 is SVGEGT. DNA for the CDR3: TGTGCCAGCAGTGACAGCGCTCAAGAGACCCAGTACTTC. Translation gives CASSDSAQETQYF.

This clonotype was counted at least ten times. The chain has TRBV12-3 or TRBV12-4 and TRBJ2-6, with TRBD1 matching over 9 bases. The CDR3 sequence is 20 residues long. V was pared by 6 bases and J by 0 bases, with 15 bases of the junction left unmatched. Written as DNA, the CDR3 is TGTGCCAGCAGGACCCGGACAGGGGAGTCACAAGGCTCTGGGGCCAACGTCCTGACTTTC. Translating gives CASRTRTGESQGSGANVLTF.

This clonotype was seen many times. The chain recombines TRBV10-3 with TRBJ1-5; D not certain. This CDR3 is 13 amino acids long. CDR1 ENHRY and CDR2 SYGVKD come from the germline V gene. The germline V and J ends were trimmed by 8 bases and 0 bases, with 8 bases remaining between them. The CDR3 here is CAISEYSNQPQHF. The CDR3 DNA reads TGTGCCATCTCAGAGTATAGCAATCAGCCCCAGCATTTT.

This clonotype was picked up many times. V gene TRBV7-9 combines with J gene TRBJ2-5, with D possibly matching TRBD1 (6 bases). V lost 1 base to trimming and J lost 5 bases, with 17 bases between them. From germline, CDR1 is SEHNR and CDR2 FQNEAQ (reference sequence). The CDR3 has 16 amino acids. The CDR3 coding sequence is TGTGCCAGCAGCTTAGGGGCAGGGGTGAGGAAGGAGACCCAGTACTTC. Residues: CASSLGAGVRKETQYF.

This clonotype was seen ten or more times. This sequence joins TRBV19 and TRBJ2-7; TRBD2 agrees at 7 bases. CDR1 and CDR2 (germline): LNHDA, SQIVND (reference sequence). This CDR3 is 15 amino acids long. The trim removed 9 bases at V and 0 bases at J, leaving 11 bases unmatched. The CDR3 bases are TGTGCCAGCAGCCCCCGGGGGGAAGCCTCCTACGAGCAGTACTTC. Translation: CASSPRGEASYEQYF.

This clonotype was picked up a small number of times. V is TRBV19 and J is TRBJ1-2, with 7 bases fitting TRBD1. CDR1 LNHDA and CDR2 SQIVND come from the germline V gene (reference sequence). The CDR3 contains 16 residues. The ends lost 6 bases at V and 7 bases at J; junction bases unmatched: 17. CDR3 bases: TGTGCCAGTAGCCCGCCGGGGACAGCCTATAGAGGTGGCTACACCTTC. It codes for CASSPPGTAYRGGYTF.

This clonotype has a count of ten or more. The chain has TRBV20-1 and TRBJ1-1; D may be TRBD1 (5 bases). V shed 3 bases and J shed 1 base, with 12 bases lying between them. CDR3 size: 14 residues. Germline CDR1 and CDR2: DFQATT and SNEGSKA (reference sequence). This CDR3 is CSASGTGTNTEAFF. Written as DNA, the CDR3 is TGCAGTGCTAGTGGGACTGGGACGAACACTGAAGCTTTCTTT.

This clonotype was seen at least ten times. The chain combines TRBV28 with TRBJ2-3; 9 bases are shared with TRBD2. The CDR3 covers 14 residues. Germline values: CDR1 MDHEN, CDR2 SYDVKM. After removal of 6 bases from V and 4 bases from J, the junction contained 5 bases not matched to a gene. The CDR3 nucleotides are TGTGCCAGCAGCCTAGCGGGGCCCCCAGATACGCAGTATTTT. Its translation: CASSLAGPPDTQYF.